This T cell receptor (beta chain) was sequenced in a study of follicular helper T cells after annual influenza vaccination. As for time point: 2013-2014 season, 7 days after vaccination. Cells are cTfh (non-naive CD4+CXCR5+PD-1+), split by ICOS and CD38 into double-positive or double-negative. The assay was immunoSEQ multiplex PCR, and TCRdb's table has in-frame clones only and misses some. The table shows around 5,000 clones, with approximately 89% occurring only once. V shed 4 bases and J 10 bases; nucleotides not matched to a gene: 10. Germline CDR1 SGHDT, CDR2 YYEEEE. The CDR3 is 14 amino acids. Sequenced material: CXCR5+ CD38- circulating T follicular helper cells from blood, taken 7 days after influenza vaccination. The sample's subset: circulating Tfh, non-naive CD4+CXCR5+PD-1+ (ICOS+CD38+ or ICOS-CD38-). The receptor was isolated from an adult who received the influenza vaccine. The gene calls are TRBV5-6 and TRBJ1-4, with TRBD1 matching over 7 bases. DNA of the CDR3: TGTGCCAGCAGCCCCGCAGGCCAGGGGGGAAAACTGTTTTTT. Its translation is CASSPAGQGGKLFF.